These 3 T cell receptor beta chains originate from one sample sequenced in a study of post-analysis software for immune sequencing data. Broader study findings: Controls showed lower frequencies than patients for several TRBV segments, and TRBV5-6, TRBV5-1 and TRBV20-1 were among these.

Unique-molecular-identifier-tagged TCR beta cDNA libraries were used. TCRdb re-analysed the PCR reads in MiXCR, keeping a single row per CDR3 protein. The sample has about 200,000 distinct CDR3 sequences, approximately 28% seen once. The antigens these receptors bind are not known. The sample was blood. The receptors derive from a girl aged 2-17 years with multiple sclerosis.

V is TRBV20-1 and J is TRBJ2-7; the D gene is possibly TRBD2 (6 bases). The germline V gene encodes CDR1 DFQATT and CDR2 SNEGSKA (reference sequence). This CDR3 spans 14 amino acids. V was trimmed by 6 bases and J by 2 bases, leaving 17 bases between them. The DNA of the CDR3 is TGCAGTGCCAACCCAGGACTATCGACCTACGAGCAGTACTTC. Amino acid sequence: CSANPGLSTYEQYF.

This clonotype was recorded many times. The chain is built from TRBV12-3 or TRBV12-4 and TRBJ2-1; 8 nucleotides match TRBD2. CDR3 length: 15 residues. Losses at the gene ends were 5 bases for V and 0 bases for J; bases not matched to a gene: 3. The CDR3 protein is CASSPSGGSYNEQFF. The CDR3 nucleotides read TGTGCCAGCAGTCCAAGCGGGGGCTCCTACAATGAGCAGTTCTTC.

V and J are TRBV6-2 or TRBV6-3 and TRBJ2-1; TRBD2 is a possible D gene (6 bases). The CDR3 is 19 amino acids. Germline V gene data show CDR1 as MNHEY and CDR2 as SVGEGT. V lost 2 bases to trimming and J lost 6 bases, with 26 bases between them. The CDR3: CASSYNPTHGQEGCNEQFF. For the CDR3, the DNA is TGTGCCAGCAGTTACAACCCTACACATGGCCAGGAGGGATGCAATGAGCAGTTCTTC.